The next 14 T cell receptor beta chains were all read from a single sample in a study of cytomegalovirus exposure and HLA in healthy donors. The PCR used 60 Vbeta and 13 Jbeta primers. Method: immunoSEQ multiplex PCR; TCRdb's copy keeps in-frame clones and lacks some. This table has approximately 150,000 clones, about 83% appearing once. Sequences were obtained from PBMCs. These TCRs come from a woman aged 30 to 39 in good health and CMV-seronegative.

The CDR3 is CASSPERAGRKAFF. The DNA of the CDR3 is TGTGCCAGCAGCCCAGAGCGGGCCGGTAGGAAAGCTTTCTTT. This rearrangement joins TRBV7-8 to TRBJ1-1; D call uncertain. The CDR3 consists of 14 residues. V lost 5 bases, J lost 9 bases, and 19 bases lay in between. The germline V gene encodes CDR1 SGHVS and CDR2 FQNEAQ. The whole variable domain, remainder taken from reference TRBV7-8 and TRBJ1-1, is GAGVSQSPRYKVAKRGQDVALRCDPISGHVSLFWYQQALGQGPEFLTYFQNEAQLDKSGLPSDRFFAERPEGSVSTLKIQRTQQEDSAVYLCASSPERAGRKAFFGQGTRLTVV.

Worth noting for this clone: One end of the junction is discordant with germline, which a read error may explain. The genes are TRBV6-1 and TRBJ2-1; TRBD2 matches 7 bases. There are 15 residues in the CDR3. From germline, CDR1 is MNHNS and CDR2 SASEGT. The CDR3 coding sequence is TGTGCCTGCAGTGCTCTAGCGGATTCCTACAATGAGCAGTTCTTC. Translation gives CACSALADSYNEQFF.

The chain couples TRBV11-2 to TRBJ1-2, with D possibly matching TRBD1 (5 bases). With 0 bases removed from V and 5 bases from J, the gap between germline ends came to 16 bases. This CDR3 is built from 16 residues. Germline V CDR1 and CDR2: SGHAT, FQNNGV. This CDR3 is CASSLDGGLRGYGYTF. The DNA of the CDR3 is TGTGCCAGCAGCTTAGATGGGGGACTCCGCGGGTATGGCTACACCTTC. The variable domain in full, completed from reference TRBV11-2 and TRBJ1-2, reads EAGVAQSPRYKIIEKRQSVAFWCNPISGHATLYWYQQILGQGPKLLIQFQNNGVVDDSQLPKDRFSAERLKGVDSTLKIQPAKLEDSAVYLCASSLDGGLRGYGYTFGSGTRLTVV.

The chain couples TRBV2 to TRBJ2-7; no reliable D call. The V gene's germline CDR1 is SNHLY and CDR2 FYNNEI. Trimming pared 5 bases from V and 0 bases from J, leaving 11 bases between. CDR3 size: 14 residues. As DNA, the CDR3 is TGTGCCAGCAGTCCCATTCCTAACTCCTACGAGCAGTACTTC. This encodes CASSPIPNSYEQYF.

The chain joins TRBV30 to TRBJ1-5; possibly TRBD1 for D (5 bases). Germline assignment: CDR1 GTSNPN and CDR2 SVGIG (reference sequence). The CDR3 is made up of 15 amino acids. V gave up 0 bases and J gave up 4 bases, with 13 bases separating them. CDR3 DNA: TGTGCCTGGAGTGTACAGCGGGGGGTTAATCAGCCCCAGCATTTT. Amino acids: CAWSVQRGVNQPQHF.

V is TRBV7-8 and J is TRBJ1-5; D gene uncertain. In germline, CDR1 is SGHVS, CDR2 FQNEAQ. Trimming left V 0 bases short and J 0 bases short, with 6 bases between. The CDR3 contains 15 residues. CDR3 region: CASSLAHYSNQPQHF. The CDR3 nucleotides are TGTGCCAGCAGCTTAGCACATTATAGCAATCAGCCCCAGCATTTT.

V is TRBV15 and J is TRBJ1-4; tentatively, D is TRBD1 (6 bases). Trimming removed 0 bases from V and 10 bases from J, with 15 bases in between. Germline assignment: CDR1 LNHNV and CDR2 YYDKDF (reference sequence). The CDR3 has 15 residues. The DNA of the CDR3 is TGTGCCACCAGCAGAGACGATACAGGGAGGGCAAAACTGTTTTTT. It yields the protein CATSRDDTGRAKLFF.

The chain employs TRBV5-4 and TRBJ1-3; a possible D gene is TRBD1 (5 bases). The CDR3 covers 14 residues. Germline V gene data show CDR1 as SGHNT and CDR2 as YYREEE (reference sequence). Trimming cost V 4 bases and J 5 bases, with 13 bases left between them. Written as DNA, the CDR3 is TGTGCCAGCAGCGCGGGGACGGCAAGAAACACCATATATTTT. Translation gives CASSAGTARNTIYF.

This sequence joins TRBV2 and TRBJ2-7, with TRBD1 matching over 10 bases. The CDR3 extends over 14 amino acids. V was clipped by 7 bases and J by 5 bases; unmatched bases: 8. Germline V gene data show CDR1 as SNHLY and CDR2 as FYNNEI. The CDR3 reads CASTADRGQHEQYF. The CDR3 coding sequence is TGTGCCAGCACCGCCGACAGGGGGCAACACGAGCAGTACTTC.

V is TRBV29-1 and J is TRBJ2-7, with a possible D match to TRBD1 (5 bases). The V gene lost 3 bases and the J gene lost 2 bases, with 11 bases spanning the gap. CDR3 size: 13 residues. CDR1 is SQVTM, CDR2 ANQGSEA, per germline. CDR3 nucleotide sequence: TGCAGCGTTGAGCAACAGGCAACCTACGAGCAGTACTTC. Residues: CSVEQQATYEQYF.

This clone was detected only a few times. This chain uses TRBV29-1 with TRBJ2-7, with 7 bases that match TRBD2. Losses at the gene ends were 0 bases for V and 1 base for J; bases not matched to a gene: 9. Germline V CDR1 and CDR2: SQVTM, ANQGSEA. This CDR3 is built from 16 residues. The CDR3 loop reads CSVEDFSPSGSYEQYF. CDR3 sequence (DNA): TGCAGCGTTGAAGATTTTAGCCCTAGCGGTTCCTACGAGCAGTACTTC.

The CDR3 DNA reads TGTGCCAGCAGTTACGCGTCCCGGGACAGGGACGAGCAGTACTTC. Its protein is CASSYASRDRDEQYF. The rearrangement links TRBV6-6 to TRBJ2-7, with 9 bases that match TRBD1. The CDR3 has 15 residues. Germline CDR1 and CDR2: MNHNY and SVGAGI (reference sequence). The J segment lost 5 bases and the V segment lost 2 bases, leaving 7 bases of the junction unmatched.

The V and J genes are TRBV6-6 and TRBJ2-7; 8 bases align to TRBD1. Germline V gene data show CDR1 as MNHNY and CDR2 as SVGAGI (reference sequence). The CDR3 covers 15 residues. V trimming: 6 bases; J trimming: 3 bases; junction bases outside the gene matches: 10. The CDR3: CASRTGDRMVYEQYF. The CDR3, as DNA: TGTGCCAGCAGGACGGGGGACAGGATGGTCTACGAGCAGTACTTC.

As DNA, the CDR3 is TGTGCCACTAAAAGAAGGGGGGGGGACCACGAGCAGTACTTC. It is translated as CATKRRGGDHEQYF. This chain links TRBV27 with TRBJ2-7; perhaps TRBD2 as D (7 bases). The CDR3 extends over 14 amino acids. The V gene's germline CDR1 is MNHEY and CDR2 SMNVEV (reference sequence). With 10 bases removed from V and 5 bases from J, the gap between germline ends came to 21 bases.